The 21 T cell receptor beta chains below were found in one sample sequenced in a study of cytomegalovirus exposure and HLA in healthy donors (dated by TCRdb to 2016 to 2017). Libraries were prepared through the immunoSEQ multiplex PCR assay. For the multiplex PCR, a mixture combining 60 forward primers for TCR Vbeta segments and 13 reverse primers for TCR Jbeta segments was used. TCRdb obtained this table from immuneACCESS and retained in-frame rearrangements with V and J assigned. These tables miss some clones; where compared with another copy, unresolved V genes account for less than half of the shortfall, and the remainder is unexplained. This sample gives around 37,000 clones in total; 82% of them show up just once. Clones ranked in the top ten supply under 12% of the sample. Sequences were obtained from PBMCs. These receptors originate from a woman younger than 30 in good health and CMV-seropositive.

The chain combines TRBV5-4 with TRBJ2-5; 14 bases agree with TRBD2. The V gene end was trimmed by 4 bases and the J gene end by 6 bases; junction bases not matched to a gene: 8. The germline V gene has CDR1 SGHNT and CDR2 YYREEE (reference sequence). This CDR3 has 16 amino acids. The CDR3: CASSPSGTSGRKTQYF. In nucleotides, the CDR3 is TGTGCCAGCAGCCCATCCGGGACTAGCGGGAGAAAGACCCAGTACTTC.

DNA for the CDR3: TGTGCCAGCAACAACGCAAACAACCGGGGGCAAGAGACCCAGTACTTC. Its protein is CASNNANNRGQETQYF. V is TRBV7-8 and J is TRBJ2-5; possibly TRBD2 for D (6 bases). From germline, CDR1 is SGHVS and CDR2 FQNEAQ. The CDR3 loop spans 16 amino acids. Between the trimmed V and J ends, which lost 7 bases and 2 bases, there was a span of 20 bases.

The chain uses TRBV28 and TRBJ1-1; TRBD1 agrees at 8 bases. The CDR3 spans 14 residues. After removal of 3 bases from V and 3 bases from J, the junction contained 3 bases not matched to a gene. The V gene's germline CDR1 is MDHEN and CDR2 SYDVKM. CDR3 amino acids: CASSFRGRHTEAFF. CDR3 nucleotide sequence: TGTGCCAGCAGTTTCAGGGGGCGACACACTGAAGCTTTCTTT.

J is TRBJ1-5 and V is TRBV9; D is undetermined. Trimming took off 2 bases at V and 0 bases at J, with 6 bases between the two ends. This CDR3 contains 14 residues. From germline, CDR1 is SGDLS and CDR2 YYNGEE. The CDR3 sequence is CASSVGDSNQPQHF. The CDR3 nucleotides read TGTGCCAGCAGCGTCGGGGATAGCAATCAGCCCCAGCATTTT.

Notes on this clone: The junction shows a germline mismatch at one end, possibly a read error. This rearrangement joins TRBV30 to TRBJ1-1; unclear D gene. Germline CDR1 reads GTSNPN; CDR2 reads SVGIG (reference sequence). This CDR3 comprises 11 residues. The CDR3 loop is CAWSVWTEAFF. In DNA form, the CDR3 reads TGTGCCTGGAGTGTGTGGACTGAAGCTTTCTTC.

V usage is TRBV7-2 and J usage is TRBJ2-5; no definite D call. Germline CDR1 reads SGHTA; CDR2 reads FQGNSA. V was trimmed by 0 bases and J by 2 bases, leaving 13 bases between them. CDR3 length: 16 residues. The CDR3 here is CASSLAVRRKQETQYF. The CDR3, as DNA: TGTGCCAGCAGCTTAGCGGTGAGGCGGAAACAAGAGACCCAGTACTTC.

J is TRBJ2-3 and V is TRBV7-3, with D possibly matching TRBD1 (6 bases). The CDR3 is 14 residues long. Per the germline V gene, CDR1 is SGHTA and CDR2 is FQGTGA. V shed 2 bases and J shed 4 bases, with 10 bases lying between them. CDR3 amino acids: CASSLAGVADTQYF. DNA of the CDR3: TGTGCCAGCAGCTTAGCAGGGGTCGCAGATACGCAGTATTTT.

The chain links TRBV27 to TRBJ1-2, with 7 bases identical to TRBD1. This CDR3 is 15 amino acids long. Germline V gives CDR1 MNHEY, CDR2 SMNVEV (reference sequence). The ends lost 0 bases at V and 4 bases at J; junction bases unmatched: 5. CDR3 residues: CASSLSDRAGYGYTF. Here the CDR3 DNA reads TGTGCCAGCAGTTTATCAGACAGGGCGGGCTATGGCTACACCTTC.

This clone turned up a few times. V usage is TRBV6-1 and J usage is TRBJ1-6; D is possibly TRBD1 (6 bases). CDR3 length: 15 residues. V was trimmed by 3 bases and J by 2 bases, leaving 8 bases between them. The V gene's germline CDR1 is MNHNS and CDR2 SASEGT. CDR3 amino acids: CASSDRQAYNSPLHF. The CDR3, as DNA: TGTGCCAGCAGTGACCGACAGGCCTATAATTCACCCCTCCACTTT.

V usage is TRBV10-3 and J usage is TRBJ2-7; TRBD1 agrees at 9 bases. V lost 4 bases to trimming and J lost 3 bases; unmatched junction nucleotides: 1. CDR1 is ENHRY and CDR2 is SYGVKD in the germline V gene. The CDR3 consists of 13 residues. The CDR3 protein is CAISGGQGYEQYF. The CDR3 nucleotides are TGTGCCATCAGTGGGGGACAGGGCTACGAGCAGTACTTC.

The chain recombines TRBV30 with TRBJ2-3; 12 bases match TRBD2. With 0 bases clipped from V and 0 bases from J, the junction kept 10 bases outside the gene matches. This CDR3 contains 19 residues. In germline, CDR1 is GTSNPN, CDR2 SVGIG (reference sequence). The CDR3 DNA is TGTGCCTGGAGTGTTGGACTAGCGGGAAGCCCGACTAGCACAGATACGCAGTATTTT. Its protein product is CAWSVGLAGSPTSTDTQYF.

The chain carries TRBV29-1 and TRBJ2-1, with 9 bases identical to TRBD2. Germline V lookup: CDR1 SQVTM, CDR2 ANQGSEA. The ends lost 8 bases at V and 5 bases at J; junction bases unmatched: 7. The CDR3 has 13 residues. CDR3 region: CSPGLAPDNEQFF. The CDR3 nucleotides read TGCAGCCCCGGACTAGCGCCTGACAATGAGCAGTTCTTC.

The chain employs TRBV7-9 and TRBJ2-7, with 7 bases identical to TRBD1. This CDR3 has 16 amino acids. V lost 3 bases and J lost 4; bases outside the gene matches: 12. CDR1 and CDR2 (germline): SEHNR, FQNEAQ (reference sequence). CDR3: CASSLSTGTEIYEQYF. The CDR3 DNA reads as TGTGCCAGCAGCTTGTCTACCGGGACAGAGATTTACGAGCAGTACTTC.

The chain recombines TRBV2 with TRBJ1-1, with 7 bases that match TRBD1. The CDR3 has 14 residues. CDR1 is SNHLY, CDR2 FYNNEI, per germline. Trimming removed 4 bases from V and 6 bases from J; junction bases left unmatched: 8. The CDR3 spells CASSVTTGIAEAFF. CDR3 sequence (DNA): TGTGCCAGCAGTGTAACGACAGGGATTGCTGAAGCTTTCTTT.

V usage is TRBV19 and J usage is TRBJ2-1, with 7 positions matching TRBD2. The CDR3 contains 14 residues. Germline CDR1 LNHDA, CDR2 SQIVND (reference sequence). Trimming took 3 bases from V and 7 from J; bases not matched to a gene: 6. The DNA for the CDR3 is TGTGCCAGTAGTATCGGGGGGACTTCGAATGAGCAGTTCTTC. Encoded protein: CASSIGGTSNEQFF.

This chain joins TRBV19 and TRBJ1-2; 7 nucleotides line up with TRBD1. The V segment lost 4 bases and the J segment 5 bases; nucleotides outside the gene matches: 4. Germline values: CDR1 LNHDA, CDR2 SQIVND (reference sequence). The CDR3 sequence is 13 residues long. This chain's CDR3 is CASSKDRRYGYTF. The DNA for the CDR3 is TGTGCCAGTAGTAAGGACAGGCGGTATGGCTACACCTTC. The whole variable domain, remainder taken from reference TRBV19 and TRBJ1-2, is DGGITQSPKYLFRKEGQNVTLSCEQNLNHDAMYWYRQDPGQGLRLIYYSQIVNDFQKGDIAEGYSVSREKKESFPLTVTSAQKNPTAFYLCASSKDRRYGYTFGSGTRLTVV.

A few counts support this clone. The chain is built from TRBV29-1 and TRBJ1-3, with D uncertain. Germline loops: CDR1 SQVTM, CDR2 ANQGSEA. V shed 0 bases and J shed 4 bases, with 10 bases lying between them. CDR3 size: 14 residues. Here the CDR3 reads CSVEDPGLGNTIYF. CDR3 in DNA: TGCAGCGTTGAAGACCCGGGGTTAGGAAACACCATATATTTT.

This chain joins TRBV18 and TRBJ2-3; 8 nucleotides match TRBD1. The CDR3 is 16 residues long. With V trimmed by 6 bases and J by 1 base, 9 bases remained unmatched. Germline CDR1 is KGHSH and CDR2 is LQKENI. The CDR3 spells CASSLFGQGGTDTQYF. The CDR3 region has the DNA TGTGCCAGCTCGCTCTTCGGACAGGGAGGCACAGATACGCAGTATTTT.

V gene TRBV19 combines with J gene TRBJ2-1, with unresolved D. Germline CDR1 and CDR2: LNHDA and SQIVND (reference sequence). This CDR3 spans 15 amino acids. Trimming stripped 1 base from V and 0 bases from J, with 7 bases between. CDR3 protein: CASSIAPSSYNEQFF. The CDR3 bases are TGTGCCAGTAGTATAGCCCCCAGCTCCTACAATGAGCAGTTCTTC. Full variable domain (rest looked up from reference TRBV19 and TRBJ2-1): DGGITQSPKYLFRKEGQNVTLSCEQNLNHDAMYWYRQDPGQGLRLIYYSQIVNDFQKGDIAEGYSVSREKKESFPLTVTSAQKNPTAFYLCASSIAPSSYNEQFFGPGTRLTVL.

This clone was found once. The chain has TRBV5-4 and TRBJ1-4, with TRBD1 matching over 8 bases. Germline-derived CDR1 and CDR2 are SGHNT and YYREEE (reference sequence). CDR3 length equals 14 residues. Trimming took 3 bases from V and 6 from J; bases not matched to a gene: 4. The CDR3 sequence is CASSSDRGYEKLFF. In DNA form, the CDR3 reads TGTGCCAGCAGCTCTGACAGGGGTTATGAAAAACTGTTTTTT.

V and J are TRBV9 and TRBJ2-3, with 10 bases matching TRBD2. J was trimmed by 6 bases and V by 2 bases; bases with no gene match: 3. The CDR3 contains 14 residues. Per the germline V gene, CDR1 is SGDLS and CDR2 is YYNGEE. The CDR3 reads CASSVSAGGDTQYF. The CDR3, as DNA: TGTGCCAGCAGCGTTTCAGCGGGGGGGGATACGCAGTATTTT.